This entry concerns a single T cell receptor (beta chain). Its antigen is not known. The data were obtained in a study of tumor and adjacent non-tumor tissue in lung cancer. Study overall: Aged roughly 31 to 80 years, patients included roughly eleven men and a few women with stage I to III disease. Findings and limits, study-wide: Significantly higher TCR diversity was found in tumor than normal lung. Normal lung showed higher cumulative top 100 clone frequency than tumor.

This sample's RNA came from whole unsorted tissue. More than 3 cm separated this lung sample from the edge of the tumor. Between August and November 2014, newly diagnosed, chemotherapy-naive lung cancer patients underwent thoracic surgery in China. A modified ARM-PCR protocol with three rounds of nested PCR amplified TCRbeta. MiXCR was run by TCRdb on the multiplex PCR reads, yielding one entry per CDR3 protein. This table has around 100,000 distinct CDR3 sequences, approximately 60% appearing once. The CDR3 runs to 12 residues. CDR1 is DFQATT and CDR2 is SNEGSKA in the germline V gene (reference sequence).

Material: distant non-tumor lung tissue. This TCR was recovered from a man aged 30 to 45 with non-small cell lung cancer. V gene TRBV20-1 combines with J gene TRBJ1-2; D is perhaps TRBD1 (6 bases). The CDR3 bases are TGCAAAGCTTGGGACAACCGATTCGGCTACACCTTC. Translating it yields CKAWDNRFGYTF.